These 28 T cell receptor beta chains were sequenced from one sample in a study of blood T cells in healthy people across ages. The second PCR ran about 6 to 11 cycles with a sample-barcoded 5' primer and J-beta primers. TCRdb fed the 5' RACE reads into MiXCR, producing one record per CDR3 protein. The data show 920,000 or so distinct CDR3 sequences, under 55% seen once. The sequenced sample was blood. All receptors derive from a woman aged 55-70 years in good health.

This chain joins TRBV7-2 and TRBJ1-5; weak D call: TRBD1 (6 bases). In germline, CDR1 is SGHTA, CDR2 FQGNSA. The CDR3 contains 15 residues. Between the trimmed V and J ends, which lost 5 bases and 0 bases, there was a span of 11 bases. Here the CDR3 DNA reads TGTGCCAGCAGCGTTACAGGGTTTAGCAATCAGCCCCAGCATTTT. This encodes CASSVTGFSNQPQHF.

The chain's CDR3 is CAWSPRAGGDQPQHF. CDR3 DNA sequence: TGTGCCTGGAGTCCACGGGCAGGGGGCGATCAGCCCCAGCATTTT. The rearrangement uses TRBV30 and TRBJ1-5, with 8 positions matching TRBD1. The V gene end was trimmed by 2 bases and the J gene end by 5 bases; junction bases not matched to a gene: 8. Germline values: CDR1 GTSNPN, CDR2 SVGIG (reference sequence). CDR3 length: 15 residues.

This sequence joins TRBV11-2 and TRBJ2-5; 10 nucleotides align to TRBD2. The J call may not be correct, given that the DNA end is closer to TRBJ2-7. The CDR3 spans 16 residues. The germline V gene has CDR1 SGHAT and CDR2 FQNNGV. The CDR3, as DNA: TGTGCCAGCAGCTTAGTTGGACTAGCGGTTTCTTACGAGCAGTACTTC. It is translated as CASSLVGLAVSYEQYF.

This clonotype has just a few counts. The chain employs TRBV28 and TRBJ2-5; tentatively, D is TRBD2 (5 bases). V lost 6 bases to trimming and J lost 5 bases, with 16 bases between them. The CDR3 covers 14 residues. Germline CDR1 is MDHEN and CDR2 is SYDVKM. The CDR3 region has the DNA TGTGCCAGCAGCCTCTCCGGGGTGGCGGAGACCCAGTACTTC. Its protein is CASSLSGVAETQYF.

The chain combines TRBV10-3 with TRBJ2-1; 9 bases are shared with TRBD2. The CDR3 runs 15 residues. The ends lost 4 bases at V and 4 bases at J; junction bases unmatched: 5. Germline V gives CDR1 ENHRY, CDR2 SYGVKD. The CDR3 sequence is CAISAGREGYNEQFF. The CDR3 DNA follows: TGTGCCATCAGTGCTGGGCGGGAGGGATACAATGAGCAGTTCTTC.

This clonotype showed up just a few times. V usage is TRBV29-1 and J usage is TRBJ1-2; TRBD1 aligns across 7 bases. This CDR3 region has 11 residues. The V segment lost 6 bases and the J segment 6 bases; nucleotides outside the gene matches: 4. The germline gives CDR1 SQVTM, CDR2 ANQGSEA. DNA for the CDR3: TGCAGCGTCCGGGACAGCGATGGCTACACCTTC. Its protein is CSVRDSDGYTF.

This clonotype was seen only a few times. The chain recombines TRBV12-3 or TRBV12-4 with TRBJ1-6; D is possibly TRBD1 (5 bases). The V end lost 3 bases, the J end lost 2 bases, and 11 bases lay between the germline ends. The CDR3 sequence is 16 residues long. The CDR3 here is CASSFPEGTYNSPLHF. The CDR3 DNA is TGTGCCAGCAGTTTTCCCGAGGGGACCTATAATTCACCCCTCCACTTT.

The chain carries TRBV10-2 and TRBJ2-5, with D uncertain. The J call could be wrong; TRBJ2-7 is a better fit for the DNA end. CDR3 length: 11 amino acids. Germline V lookup: CDR1 WSHSY, CDR2 SAAADI. CDR3 DNA sequence: TGCGCCAGCAGGACGGTTAACGAGCAGTACTTC. Protein: CASRTVNEQYF.

The sample holds a few counts of this clonotype. Here the CDR3 reads CASQGQGVYEQYF. The CDR3 DNA follows: TGTGCCAGCCAGGGACAGGGGGTCTACGAGCAGTACTTC. The chain joins TRBV6-5 to TRBJ2-7, with 11 bases lining up with TRBD1. This CDR3 has 13 residues. Germline V gene lookup returns CDR1 MNHEY and CDR2 SVGAGI. V gave up 8 bases and J gave up 3 bases; unmatched junction bases: 3.

This clonotype has just a few counts. The junction departs from germline at one end; a sequencing error may be responsible. The chain links TRBV5-1 to TRBJ2-4; 8 bases map to TRBD1. CDR3 length: 16 residues. Germline CDR1 reads SGHRS; CDR2 reads YFSETQ. The CDR3 DNA is TGCGCTAGCACCCGATCAGGGCAGGGGGCGGTCAATGAGCAGTACTTC. Residues: CASTRSGQGAVNEQYF.

The genes are TRBV6-5 and TRBJ2-7; D gene ambiguous. Trimming stripped 2 bases from V and 1 base from J, with 6 bases between. The CDR3 covers 13 residues. Germline lookup yields CDR1 MNHEY and CDR2 SVGAGI. For the CDR3, the DNA is TGTGCCAGCAGTTACCGTCCTTCCTACGAGCAGTACTTC. The encoded protein is CASSYRPSYEQYF.

This clonotype has a count of ten or more. The V gene is TRBV7-2, the J gene TRBJ2-1, with 11 bases identical to TRBD2. The CDR3 extends over 15 amino acids. Germline values: CDR1 SGHTA, CDR2 FQGNSA. J gave up 9 bases and V 5 bases, and 9 bases lay outside the gene matches. Here the CDR3 reads CASSPGTSGLGEQFF. Here the CDR3 DNA reads TGTGCCAGCAGCCCCGGGACTAGCGGATTAGGTGAGCAGTTCTTC.

This clonotype was seen many times. A read error may account for a junction end that differs from germline. The rearrangement links TRBV7-2 to TRBJ2-7; D is perhaps TRBD2 (6 bases). The CDR3 contains 14 residues. Looked up from germline, CDR1 is SGHTA and CDR2 is FQGNSA. CDR3 sequence (DNA): TGTGCCAGCAGTTTAGGCGGGGTTTCCTACGAGCAGTACTTC. This sequence encodes CASSLGGVSYEQYF.

The chain combines TRBV9 with TRBJ2-7, with 13 bases that match TRBD2. The V gene end was trimmed by 7 bases and the J gene end by 6 bases; junction bases not matched to a gene: 7. The CDR3 spans 14 residues. The V gene's germline CDR1 is SGDLS and CDR2 YYNGEE. This CDR3 reads CASGLGLAGLEQYF. The CDR3 DNA sequence: TGTGCCAGCGGCCTGGGACTAGCGGGACTCGAGCAGTACTTC.

The rearrangement uses TRBV4-2 and TRBJ2-1; perhaps TRBD2 as D (5 bases). Trimming shortened V by 1 base and J by 4 bases, and 11 bases separated the two germline ends. From germline, CDR1 is LGHNA and CDR2 YNFKEQ. This CDR3 has 15 amino acids. CDR3 region: CASSQGSDSYNEQFF. The CDR3 coding sequence is TGTGCCAGCAGCCAAGGTAGCGACTCATACAATGAGCAGTTCTTC.

This clonotype was counted a few times. The rearrangement uses TRBV20-1 and TRBJ2-5; TRBD1 agrees at 7 bases. With V trimmed by 3 bases and J by 5 bases, 6 bases remained unmatched. The CDR3 is 13 amino acids. Germline assignment: CDR1 DFQATT and CDR2 SNEGSKA (reference sequence). Written as DNA, the CDR3 is TGCAGTGCTAGGACAGGGTGGGGGGAGACCCAGTACTTC. This sequence encodes CSARTGWGETQYF.

V gene TRBV3-1 combines with J gene TRBJ2-1; no firm D call. V lost 1 base to trimming and J lost 0 bases, with 13 bases between them. The CDR3 has 17 amino acids. Germline CDR1 and CDR2: LGHDT and YNNKEL (reference sequence). CDR3 sequence (DNA): TGTGCCAGCAGCCAAGTTGGTGTGGGAAGCTCCTACAATGAGCAGTTCTTC. Amino acid sequence: CASSQVGVGSSYNEQFF.

CDR3 coding DNA: TGTGCCACAAAGGGGAGGGGGACCTACGAGCAGTACTTC. As protein: CATKGRGTYEQYF. The chain employs TRBV6-1 and TRBJ2-4, with D perhaps matching TRBD2 (7 bases). The DNA end is more similar to TRBJ2-7, so the J call may be wrong. This CDR3 is 13 amino acids long. CDR1 is MNHNS and CDR2 is SASEGT in the germline V gene.

This clonotype has more than one count but fewer than ten. The chain employs TRBV18 and TRBJ2-7, with TRBD1 as a possible D gene (5 bases). The CDR3 has 15 amino acids. V lost 2 bases to trimming and J lost 2 bases, with 13 bases between them. Germline V gene sequence: CDR1 KGHSH, CDR2 LQKENI. The CDR3 bases are TGTGCCAGCTCACCAAAGGCAGGGTTCCCCTACGAGCAGTACTTC. Its protein is CASSPKAGFPYEQYF.

This rearrangement joins TRBV7-9 to TRBJ2-4, with 7 bases identical to TRBD1. The J call could be wrong; TRBJ2-7 is a better fit for the DNA end. The CDR3 has 13 amino acids. Germline lookup yields CDR1 SEHNR and CDR2 FQNEAQ (reference sequence). The CDR3 region has the DNA TGTGCCAGCAGCGGGGAACAGGGGCCCGAGCAGTACTTC. Protein product: CASSGEQGPEQYF.

This clonotype was seen more than once but under ten times. This chain joins TRBV29-1 and TRBJ2-7, with D perhaps being TRBD1 or TRBD2 (5 bases each). CDR1 is SQVTM and CDR2 is ANQGSEA in the germline V gene. V was clipped by 6 bases and J by 7 bases, with 19 bases between them. The length of the CDR3 is 13 residues. The DNA of the CDR3 is TGCAGCGTCCTCGGGACCCGGTCGTGGGAGCAGTACTTC. Its protein product is CSVLGTRSWEQYF.

The chain recombines TRBV5-1 with TRBJ2-7; D perhaps matches TRBD2 (6 bases). Looked up from germline, CDR1 is SGHRS and CDR2 is YFSETQ. V lost 2 bases, J lost 2 bases, and 17 bases lay in between. The CDR3 totals 16 residues. CDR3 coding DNA: TGCGCCAGCAGCTTCCAGGAAAGCGGGCCCACCTACGAGCAGTACTTC. This encodes CASSFQESGPTYEQYF.

The genes are TRBV20-1 and TRBJ2-5; weak D call: TRBD2 (6 bases). The CDR3 length is 17 residues. Germline assignment: CDR1 DFQATT and CDR2 SNEGSKA (reference sequence). Trimming pared 0 bases from V and 2 bases from J, leaving 19 bases between. CDR3 amino acids: CSARDIGPAEGQETQYF. The CDR3 bases are TGCAGTGCTAGAGATATTGGTCCAGCGGAGGGGCAAGAGACCCAGTACTTC.

This clonotype was seen more than once but under ten times. A single base separates this from a much larger clone, so it may be a read error. The chain carries TRBV9 and TRBJ2-1; 14 bases align to TRBD2. With V trimmed by 6 bases and J by 7 bases, 6 bases remained unmatched. The CDR3 contains 15 residues. The germline CDR1 and CDR2 sequences are SGDLS and YYNGEE. The CDR3 DNA reads TGTGCCAGCAACCCGGGACTAGCGGGAGTAAATGAGCAGTTCTTC. It yields the protein CASNPGLAGVNEQFF.

This clonotype has at least ten counts. The gene calls are TRBV3-1 and TRBJ2-1; the D gene is possibly TRBD2 (6 bases). The CDR3 is 13 amino acids. Germline assignment: CDR1 LGHDT and CDR2 YNNKEL (reference sequence). The germline V and J ends were trimmed by 4 bases and 9 bases, with 13 bases remaining between them. Here the CDR3 DNA reads TGTGCCAGCAGCCTCTGGGGGGATGGTGAGCAGTTCTTC. Its protein is CASSLWGDGEQFF.

The chain joins TRBV29-1 to TRBJ2-3; D uncertain. Trimming stripped 4 bases from V and 1 base from J, with 12 bases between. This CDR3 contains 14 residues. In germline, CDR1 is SQVTM, CDR2 ANQGSEA. The CDR3 loop reads CSVVPVEGTDTQYF. CDR3 coding DNA: TGCAGCGTTGTCCCGGTGGAAGGCACAGATACGCAGTATTTT.

CDR3 nucleotide sequence: TGCAGTGCTAGTAGGGCTAGCGGGGTCCAAGAGACCCAGTACTTC. Amino acids: CSASRASGVQETQYF. The chain couples TRBV20-1 to TRBJ2-4, with TRBD2 matching over 9 bases. The J call may be faulty, since TRBJ2-5 better matches the DNA end. Germline lookup yields CDR1 DFQATT and CDR2 SNEGSKA (reference sequence). This CDR3 spans 15 amino acids.

V and J are TRBV27 and TRBJ1-1; no firm D call. V was trimmed by 5 bases and J by 5 bases, leaving 9 bases between them. The CDR3 loop spans 12 amino acids. CDR1 is MNHEY, CDR2 SMNVEV, per germline (reference sequence). The CDR3 DNA reads TGTGCCAGCAGTATAGGAGGGACTGAAGCTTTCTTT. Translating gives CASSIGGTEAFF.